Sequencing of this TCR beta chain was carried out in a study of CD8 T cells in ankylosing spondylitis. Study-wide results and caveats: A motif of roughly eight highly homologous TCR beta variants was seen as apparently characteristic of ankylosing spondylitis blood. There was reportedly significant enrichment of clones that were disease-linked in matched ankylosing spondylitis synovial fluid.

Quantitative 5'-RACE with molecular barcodes generated TCR beta libraries. TCRdb re-called the 5' RACE reads with MiXCR, one entry per CDR3 protein. Of 750,000 to 850,000 distinct CDR3 sequences in the sample, 12% are singletons; the top ten hold approximately 0.5%. To note about this clonotype: Its antigen is still unknown.

Trimming took 0 bases from V and 2 from J, leaving 8 bases between them. The length of the CDR3 is 16 residues. From germline, CDR1 is MGHRA and CDR2 YSYEKL. The sequenced sample was blood, either unsorted or a sorted T cell fraction (not recorded which). This clonotype originated in a male donor with ankylosing spondylitis. This sequence joins TRBV4-1 and TRBJ1-6; D not certain. DNA for the CDR3: TGCGCCAGCAGCCAAGAAGAGTTCACCTATAATTCACCCCTCCACTTT. As protein: CASSQEEFTYNSPLHF.